This TCR beta chain was recorded in a study of T cells expressing NK-cell markers. The germline gives CDR1 DFQATT, CDR2 SNEGSKA (reference sequence). CDR3 length: 13 residues. TCRdb reprocessed the 5' RACE reads, keeping one entry per CDR3 protein, no DNA. The data show roughly 350,000 distinct CDR3 sequences, and the top ten clones hold about 5.2%. The clonotype originates from a man aged 18-70 years in good health. The chain combines TRBV20-1 with TRBJ1-1; TCRdb proposes TRBD1, but this gene call is untestable without DNA. The sequencing sample was made of blood T cells: a sorted CD56 or NKG2C T cell subset, CD4+ or CD8+ T cells, or bulk PBMC T cells (not recorded which). This CDR3 reads CSASRDTNTEAFF.